What follows are 26 T cell receptor beta chains derived from one specimen sequenced in a study of T cell changes during pregnancy in multiple sclerosis. Generated by immunoSEQ multiplex PCR, the TCRdb table keeps only in-frame clones and is missing some. The profile covers some 130,000 clones, with 90% to 98% appearing a single time and approximately 0.45% taken by the ten largest. Sequenced material: peripheral blood, taken after pregnancy. These receptors came from a female donor with multiple sclerosis, enrolled in a pregnancy study.

J is TRBJ2-7 and V is TRBV9; the D gene is possibly TRBD2 (5 bases). Germline lookup yields CDR1 SGDLS and CDR2 YYNGEE. Trimming cost V 0 bases and J 1 base, with 11 bases left between them. The CDR3 length is 15 residues. DNA for the CDR3: TGTGCCAGCAGCGTAGCTGATAGCGAGTCCTACGAGCAGTACTTC. As protein: CASSVADSESYEQYF.

This chain joins TRBV5-6 and TRBJ1-2; weak D call: TRBD1 (5 bases). The CDR3 is 14 amino acids. V was pared by 4 bases and J by 8 bases, with 18 bases between. Germline V lookup: CDR1 SGHDT, CDR2 YYEEEE. This CDR3 reads CASSRDLKAGGYTF. CDR3 nucleotides: TGTGCCAGCAGCCGGGACCTCAAGGCGGGGGGCTACACCTTC.

The chain carries TRBV4-1 and TRBJ2-1; 7 bases are shared with TRBD1. Looked up from germline, CDR1 is MGHRA and CDR2 is YSYEKL. V gave up 0 bases and J gave up 8 bases; unmatched junction bases: 10. The CDR3 runs to 16 residues. The DNA of the CDR3 is TGCGCCAGCAGCCAAGAGAGGCCAGGGGGAGTTTATGAGCAGTTCTTC. The encoded protein is CASSQERPGGVYEQFF.

The V and J genes are TRBV6-1 and TRBJ2-3; 9 nucleotides line up with TRBD2. Trimming took 5 bases from V and 2 from J; bases not matched to a gene: 2. The CDR3 has 14 amino acids. Looked up from germline, CDR1 is MNHNS and CDR2 is SASEGT. CDR3 sequence: CASSPSGITDTQYF. Here the CDR3 DNA reads TGTGCCAGCAGTCCTAGCGGGATCACAGATACGCAGTATTTT.

The chain uses TRBV28 and TRBJ1-2; D remains unclear. Trimming stripped 6 bases from V and 2 bases from J, with 19 bases between. Germline CDR1 and CDR2: MDHEN and SYDVKM. The CDR3 consists of 16 residues. The CDR3 spells CASSDPGGFGNYGYTF. The CDR3 DNA reads TGTGCCAGCAGCGACCCTGGAGGATTTGGCAACTATGGCTACACCTTC.

The chain's CDR3 is CAATDRLNQPQHF. CDR3 nucleotides: TGTGCCGCAACGGACAGGTTGAATCAGCCCCAGCATTTT. The rearrangement uses TRBV10-3 and TRBJ1-5; TRBD1 matches at 7 bases. CDR3 size: 13 residues. Unmatched junction bases numbered 8, after V lost 11 bases and J lost 4 bases. Germline CDR1 and CDR2: ENHRY and SYGVKD.

This chain uses TRBV6-1 with TRBJ1-2; D gene uncertain. Per the germline V gene, CDR1 is MNHNS and CDR2 is SASEGT. The length of the CDR3 is 15 residues. V was shortened by 7 bases and J by 2 bases, with 17 bases between the two germline ends. The DNA for the CDR3 is TGTGCCAGCACCGGGGAAGGACTGATCAACTATGGCTACACCTTC. Its protein product is CASTGEGLINYGYTF.

CDR3 region: CAWSRGGGRKEYEQYF. DNA for the CDR3: TGTGCCTGGAGTAGGGGAGGCGGGAGAAAGGAGTACGAGCAGTACTTC. The chain uses TRBV30 and TRBJ2-7; 7 bases line up with TRBD2. This CDR3 has 16 residues. CDR1 and CDR2 (germline): GTSNPN, SVGIG (reference sequence). V was clipped by 2 bases and J by 4 bases; unmatched bases: 14.

The chain is built from TRBV19 and TRBJ2-7, with D uncertain. Trimming removed 1 base from V and 3 bases from J, with 7 bases in between. This CDR3 contains 13 residues. The germline CDR1 and CDR2 sequences are LNHDA and SQIVND (reference sequence). The CDR3 sequence: CASSIAPSYEQYF. CDR3 coding DNA: TGTGCCAGTAGTATAGCTCCTAGCTACGAGCAGTACTTC.

This clone has a single count. The chain links TRBV7-3 to TRBJ2-7; tentatively, D is TRBD1 (5 bases). Germline assignment: CDR1 SGHTA and CDR2 FQGTGA. The germline V and J ends were trimmed by 2 bases and 4 bases, with 9 bases remaining between them. This CDR3 comprises 13 residues. The CDR3 DNA sequence: TGTGCCAGCAGCTTAGACAGCAGATACGAGCAGTACTTC. Translated, it gives CASSLDSRYEQYF.

The rearrangement joins TRBV19 to TRBJ1-1, with D tentatively TRBD1 (5 bases). This CDR3 is built from 13 residues. Germline-derived CDR1 and CDR2 are LNHDA and SQIVND (reference sequence). Trimming took off 2 bases at V and 7 bases at J, with 11 bases between the two ends. The CDR3 sequence: CASSILGQDEAFF. The DNA of the CDR3 is TGTGCCAGTAGTATATTGGGGCAAGATGAAGCTTTCTTT.

The CDR3 loop is CASSFSTGVNLGYTF. CDR3 DNA: TGCGCCAGCAGCTTTTCGACGGGGGTAAACCTTGGCTACACCTTC. This chain joins TRBV5-1 and TRBJ1-2; D perhaps matches TRBD1 (5 bases). V was trimmed by 2 bases and J by 7 bases, leaving 18 bases between them. CDR1 and CDR2 (germline): SGHRS, YFSETQ. The CDR3 runs to 15 residues.

The J gene is TRBJ2-1, the V gene TRBV27; D unresolved. CDR1 is MNHEY and CDR2 is SMNVEV in the germline V gene (reference sequence). CDR3 length equals 16 residues. V gave up 2 bases and J gave up 0 bases, with 11 bases separating them. The CDR3 nucleotides read TGTGCCAGCAGTTTAAGGCAGGTCGTCTCCTACAATGAGCAGTTCTTC. Amino acids: CASSLRQVVSYNEQFF.

The rearrangement joins TRBV11-2 to TRBJ2-2; maybe TRBD1 (5 bases). The CDR3 runs 17 residues. CDR1 is SGHAT, CDR2 FQNNGV, per germline. The germline V and J ends were trimmed by 0 bases and 5 bases, with 16 bases remaining between them. This chain's CDR3 is CASSLDSRKKGTGELFF. The DNA for the CDR3 is TGTGCCAGCAGCTTAGATAGCAGGAAAAAGGGGACCGGGGAGCTGTTTTTT.

The chain recombines TRBV15 with TRBJ2-3; TRBD2 aligns across 13 bases. The germline V gene encodes CDR1 LNHNV and CDR2 YYDKDF (reference sequence). Losses at the gene ends were 4 bases for V and 1 base for J; bases not matched to a gene: 14. This CDR3 has 20 residues. Here the CDR3 DNA reads TGTGCCACCAGCAATTACAAAGGACTAGCGGGAGCGATTGGCACAGATACGCAGTATTTT. Encoded protein: CATSNYKGLAGAIGTDTQYF.

V is TRBV6-5 and J is TRBJ1-6, with 8 nucleotides matching TRBD1. CDR1 and CDR2 (germline): MNHEY, SVGAGI. With V trimmed by 7 bases and J by 8 bases, 4 bases remained unmatched. This CDR3 comprises 13 residues. CDR3 nucleotides: TGTGCCAGCAAACTGACAGGGGATTCACCCCTCCACTTT. This sequence encodes CASKLTGDSPLHF.

The chain carries TRBV28 and TRBJ1-4; 7 positions match TRBD1. The V segment lost 2 bases and the J segment 3 bases; nucleotides outside the gene matches: 6. Germline V CDR1 and CDR2: MDHEN, SYDVKM. This CDR3 is built from 16 residues. The CDR3 loop is CASSLSDRVSNEKLFF. CDR3 DNA sequence: TGTGCCAGCAGTTTAAGTGACAGGGTTTCTAATGAAAAACTGTTTTTT.

The chain employs TRBV29-1 and TRBJ1-2; D ambiguous. V lost 4 bases and J lost 1, with 7 bases in between. Germline loops: CDR1 SQVTM, CDR2 ANQGSEA. The CDR3 covers 12 residues. CDR3 in amino acids: CSVGGFNYGYTF. In DNA, the CDR3 is TGCAGCGTTGGAGGGTTTAACTATGGCTACACCTTC.

The chain recombines TRBV9 with TRBJ1-4; D is unresolved. Trimming shortened V by 0 bases and J by 10 bases, and 16 bases separated the two germline ends. The CDR3 spans 15 residues. CDR1 is SGDLS, CDR2 YYNGEE, per germline. The CDR3 nucleotides read TGTGCCAGCAGCGTAGGGAACAGTGGCCGGGGAAAACTGTTTTTT. This translates into CASSVGNSGRGKLFF.

The rearrangement joins TRBV2 to TRBJ2-7, with TRBD2 matching 7 bases. CDR1 and CDR2 (germline): SNHLY, FYNNEI. The CDR3 has 13 amino acids. Losses at the gene ends were 11 bases for V and 2 bases for J; bases not matched to a gene: 9. CDR3 sequence: CADGGGSPYEQYF. The CDR3, as DNA: TGTGCCGATGGGGGGGGGAGCCCCTACGAGCAGTACTTC.

This chain uses TRBV27 with TRBJ1-2; 8 bases agree with TRBD1. Germline assignment: CDR1 MNHEY and CDR2 SMNVEV (reference sequence). This CDR3 region has 17 residues. V lost 0 bases and J lost 8; bases outside the gene matches: 14. CDR3 region: CASSLSIVGQGNGGYTF. The DNA of the CDR3 is TGTGCCAGCAGTTTATCGATAGTCGGACAGGGAAATGGAGGCTACACCTTC.

For the CDR3, the DNA is TGTGCCAGCAGTGAGACAGTCCCTGGGCCCCAGCATTTT. Amino acid sequence: CASSETVPGPQHF. The chain joins TRBV25-1 to TRBJ1-5; D perhaps matches TRBD1 (5 bases). V gave up 3 bases and J gave up 9 bases, with 12 bases separating them. From germline, CDR1 is MGHDK and CDR2 SYGVNS. The CDR3 runs 13 residues.

The chain couples TRBV18 to TRBJ2-7, with D tentatively TRBD1 (5 bases). The CDR3 runs to 13 residues. Germline lookup yields CDR1 KGHSH and CDR2 LQKENI. Trimming removed 4 bases at V and 6 bases at J, with 13 bases between. The chain's CDR3 is CASSLKTGVEQYF. CDR3 bases: TGTGCCAGCTCACTAAAAACAGGTGTCGAGCAGTACTTC.

The rearrangement uses TRBV7-2 and TRBJ2-4; 14 bases line up with TRBD2. Germline V gene lookup returns CDR1 SGHTA and CDR2 FQGNSA. Trimming at V came to 1 base and at J to 7 bases, leaving 0 bases not matched to a gene. The CDR3 covers 15 residues. The CDR3 DNA sequence: TGTGCCAGCAGCTTAGGGACTAGCGGGAGGAACATTCAGTACTTC. This encodes CASSLGTSGRNIQYF.

The chain couples TRBV28 to TRBJ2-1, with 7 bases identical to TRBD2. CDR1 MDHEN and CDR2 SYDVKM come from the germline V gene. The CDR3 has 17 amino acids. The V segment lost 5 bases and the J segment 0 bases; nucleotides outside the gene matches: 10. The CDR3 bases are TGTGCCAGCAGTCGGGGGGACGGGGGGAGCTCCTACAATGAGCAGTTCTTC. Its translation: CASSRGDGGSSYNEQFF. Full variable domain (outside the CDR3, taken from reference TRBV28 and TRBJ2-1): DVKVTQSSRYLVKRTGEKVFLECVQDMDHENMFWYRQDPGLGLRLIYFSYDVKMKEKGDIPEGYSVSREKKERFSLILESASTNQTSMYLCASSRGDGGSSYNEQFFGPGTRLTVL.

V gene TRBV19 combines with J gene TRBJ1-1; D perhaps matches TRBD1 (6 bases). Germline CDR1 reads LNHDA; CDR2 reads SQIVND (reference sequence). The CDR3 consists of 12 residues. V was pared by 4 bases and J by 7 bases, with 10 bases between. The CDR3 loop is CASSNYRDEAFF. CDR3 coding DNA: TGTGCCAGTAGTAACTACAGGGATGAAGCTTTCTTT.